The next 32 T cell receptor beta chains were all read from a single sample in a study of T cells after yellow fever vaccination. From the 5' RACE reads, TCRdb called clonotypes with MiXCR, one entry per CDR3 protein. The sample comprises just under 600,000 distinct CDR3 sequences, approximately 13% of which are singletons, and over 12% rests with the top ten. The sample here was PBMCs, taken on the day of the yellow fever booster vaccination. Every receptor here comes from a man younger than 40 who received the YFV17D yellow fever vaccine.

This clonotype was counted between two and nine times. The chain employs TRBV29-1 and TRBJ2-1; tentatively, D is TRBD2 (5 bases). V was shortened by 4 bases and J by 9 bases, with 13 bases between the two germline ends. Germline CDR1 is SQVTM and CDR2 is ANQGSEA. There are 12 residues in the CDR3. DNA of the CDR3: TGCAGCGTTGGCGCTAGCTTGGGTGAGCAGTTCTTC. It translates to CSVGASLGEQFF.

This clonotype appeared a few times. The chain joins TRBV7-2 to TRBJ2-2; the D gene is possibly TRBD1 (5 bases). The CDR3 sequence is 15 residues long. V was trimmed by 6 bases and J by 3 bases, leaving 14 bases between them. Germline V gives CDR1 SGHTA, CDR2 FQGNSA. The CDR3: CASSSRVTYTGELFF. The DNA of the CDR3 is TGTGCCAGCAGTTCCAGGGTTACTTACACCGGGGAGCTGTTTTTT.

This clonotype was recorded at least ten times. The rearrangement uses TRBV6-5 and TRBJ2-1; 11 positions match TRBD2. The CDR3 runs to 14 residues. CDR1 MNHEY and CDR2 SVGAGI come from the germline V gene. V lost 4 bases, J lost 5 bases, and 1 base stayed unmatched. In nucleotides, the CDR3 is TGTGCCAGCAGTTCGGGACTAGCGGACAATGAGCAGTTCTTC. Translated, it gives CASSSGLADNEQFF.

This clonotype showed up just a few times. This chain connects TRBV10-3 to TRBJ2-1; perhaps D is TRBD1 or TRBD2 (6 bases each). CDR1 and CDR2 (germline): ENHRY, SYGVKD. This CDR3 comprises 15 residues. V was pared by 10 bases and J by 5 bases, with 21 bases between. CDR3 loop: CATLVGGSRDNEQFF. CDR3 DNA: TGTGCCACCCTGGTAGGGGGGAGCAGGGACAATGAGCAGTTCTTC.

The DNA of the CDR3 is TGTGCCACTCAGACAGGGCCCTACACCGGGGAGCTGTTTTTT. This sequence encodes CATQTGPYTGELFF. The V call is TRBV28, the J call TRBJ2-2, with TRBD1 matching over 7 bases. V trimming: 10 bases; J trimming: 3 bases; junction bases outside the gene matches: 8. CDR1 is MDHEN, CDR2 SYDVKM, per germline. There are 14 residues in the CDR3.

This clonotype was counted between two and nine times. V is TRBV7-8 and J is TRBJ2-7; D call uncertain. The V and J ends lost 5 bases and 2 bases respectively, with 13 bases between them. Per the germline V gene, CDR1 is SGHVS and CDR2 is FQNEAQ. The CDR3 is 14 residues long. Here the CDR3 reads CASSATLGPYEQYF. CDR3 coding DNA: TGTGCCAGCAGCGCTACATTGGGCCCCTACGAGCAGTACTTC.

In its sample, this clonotype was seen a few times. The chain carries TRBV7-2 and TRBJ2-1, with D perhaps matching TRBD1 (5 bases). Germline loops: CDR1 SGHTA, CDR2 FQGNSA. V was clipped by 5 bases and J by 5 bases, with 13 bases between them. The CDR3 contains 14 residues. The CDR3 sequence is CASSIRVRDNEQFF. As DNA, the CDR3 is TGTGCCAGCAGCATCAGGGTCCGGGACAATGAGCAGTTCTTC.

This clonotype turned up a few times. CDR3 coding DNA: TGTGCCAGCAGCAGAGGGGACTACTCCGACTACGAGCAGTACTTC. Translated: CASSRGDYSDYEQYF. The gene calls are TRBV9 and TRBJ2-7, with 7 bases lining up with TRBD2. V shed 4 bases, J shed 3 bases, and the junction held 10 bases outside the gene matches. The CDR3 sequence is 15 residues long. CDR1 is SGDLS and CDR2 is YYNGEE in the germline V gene.

This clonotype was observed a handful of times. The chain uses TRBV27 and TRBJ2-7; D remains unclear. The V and J ends lost 5 bases and 3 bases respectively, with 14 bases between them. Germline V lookup: CDR1 MNHEY, CDR2 SMNVEV (reference sequence). This CDR3 comprises 14 residues. CDR3 in DNA: TGTGCCAGCAGTCCAAGTTCAATCCACTACGAGCAGTACTTC. Protein sequence: CASSPSSIHYEQYF.

The J gene is TRBJ2-3, the V gene TRBV7-2; D is possibly TRBD1 (6 bases). Trimming removed 3 bases from V and 5 bases from J, with 12 bases in between. CDR3 length: 14 amino acids. Per the germline V gene, CDR1 is SGHTA and CDR2 is FQGNSA. CDR3 residues: CASSLQQGLDTQYF. CDR3 bases: TGTGCCAGCAGCTTGCAACAGGGATTAGATACGCAGTATTTT.

This chain uses TRBV3-1 with TRBJ2-7; tentatively, D is TRBD1 (5 bases). With 1 base removed from V and 0 bases from J, the gap between germline ends came to 16 bases. Germline loops: CDR1 LGHDT, CDR2 YNNKEL (reference sequence). The CDR3 extends over 17 amino acids. CDR3 nucleotides: TGTGCCAGCAGCCAAGCCGGTGGGGCAATGAGCTCCTACGAGCAGTACTTC. Translated: CASSQAGGAMSSYEQYF.

This clonotype was seen ten or more times. This chain links TRBV12-3 or TRBV12-4 with TRBJ2-7; the D gene could be TRBD1 or TRBD2 (5 bases each). This CDR3 has 13 amino acids. Trimming took 7 bases from V and 3 from J, leaving 13 bases between them. The CDR3 DNA reads TGTGCCAGCAACCCCGGGACGGACTACGAGCAGTACTTC. It is translated as CASNPGTDYEQYF.

The V gene is TRBV9, the J gene TRBJ2-3; no firm D call. Germline CDR1 reads SGDLS; CDR2 reads YYNGEE. V was clipped by 2 bases and J by 6 bases, with 7 bases between them. The CDR3 totals 12 residues. CDR3 residues: CASSVTSDTQYF. CDR3 coding DNA: TGTGCCAGCAGCGTGACAAGTGATACGCAGTATTTT. The entire variable domain, with the rest obtained from reference TRBV9 and TRBJ2-3, is as follows: DSGVTQTPKHLITATGQRVTLRCSPRSGDLSVYWYQQSLDQGLQFLIQYYNGEERAKGNILERFSAQQFPDLHSELNLSSLELGDSALYFCASSVTSDTQYFGPGTRLTVL.

This clonotype was found once. The V gene is TRBV7-2, the J gene TRBJ2-3; D remains ambiguous. Germline V gene lookup returns CDR1 SGHTA and CDR2 FQGNSA. Trimming removed 10 bases at V and 2 bases at J, with 19 bases between. This CDR3 has 15 amino acids. CDR3 region: CATPSVFGSTDTQYF. The CDR3 DNA sequence: TGTGCCACCCCCAGCGTATTCGGCTCCACAGATACGCAGTATTTT. The variable domain in full, completed from reference TRBV7-2 and TRBJ2-3, reads GAGVSQSPSNKVTEKGKDVELRCDPISGHTALYWYRQSLGQGLEFLIYFQGNSAPDKSGLPSDRFSAERTGGSVSTLTIQRTQQEDSAVYLCATPSVFGSTDTQYFGPGTRLTVL.

V is TRBV19 and J is TRBJ2-3, with D maybe TRBD2 (6 bases). CDR3 size: 15 residues. Per the germline V gene, CDR1 is LNHDA and CDR2 is SQIVND (reference sequence). Deletions cut 6 bases from V and 2 bases from J, with 15 bases between. The CDR3: CASSTPGTDTDTQYF. The CDR3 DNA sequence: TGTGCCAGTAGCACCCCCGGGACTGACACAGATACGCAGTATTTT. Variable domain in full (rest from reference TRBV19 and TRBJ2-3): DGGITQSPKYLFRKEGQNVTLSCEQNLNHDAMYWYRQDPGQGLRLIYYSQIVNDFQKGDIAEGYSVSREKKESFPLTVTSAQKNPTAFYLCASSTPGTDTDTQYFGPGTRLTVL.

This sequence joins TRBV7-2 and TRBJ2-2; D remains ambiguous. The CDR3 runs to 15 residues. The V gene's germline CDR1 is SGHTA and CDR2 FQGNSA. The V end was cut by 8 bases, the J end by 4 bases, with 17 bases between. CDR3 nucleotides: TGTGCCAGCTCCGCGCCGATATGGGGCACCGGGGAGCTGTTTTTT. Translating gives CASSAPIWGTGELFF.

The CDR3 loop reads CSVSAGRGEQYF. DNA of the CDR3: TGCAGCGTTTCGGCGGGCAGGGGCGAGCAGTACTTC. This rearrangement joins TRBV29-1 to TRBJ2-7; possible D gene TRBD1, 6 bases. This CDR3 is 12 amino acids long. Germline CDR1 SQVTM, CDR2 ANQGSEA. Trimming stripped 5 bases from V and 6 bases from J, with 14 bases between.

The V call is TRBV5-1, the J call TRBJ2-7, with D hard to call. Trimming left V 4 bases short and J 2 bases short, with 13 bases between. CDR3 length equals 14 residues. CDR1 SGHRS and CDR2 YFSETQ come from the germline V gene. CDR3 loop: CASSIAKGPYEQYF. CDR3 nucleotide sequence: TGCGCCAGCAGCATCGCCAAAGGTCCCTACGAGCAGTACTTC.

The V and J genes are TRBV11-2 and TRBJ1-6; D possibly corresponds to TRBD1 (6 bases). This CDR3 has 15 residues. Germline V gene lookup returns CDR1 SGHAT and CDR2 FQNNGV. Deletions cut 4 bases from V and 5 bases from J, with 12 bases between. Here the CDR3 reads CASSSAGQNNSPLHF. The CDR3 coding sequence is TGTGCCAGCAGCTCTGCGGGACAAAATAATTCACCCCTCCACTTT. Variable domain in full (rest from reference TRBV11-2 and TRBJ1-6): EAGVAQSPRYKIIEKRQSVAFWCNPISGHATLYWYQQILGQGPKLLIQFQNNGVVDDSQLPKDRFSAERLKGVDSTLKIQPAKLEDSAVYLCASSSAGQNNSPLHFGNGTRLTVT.

The CDR3 DNA is TGTGCCAGTAGTAGAGGGGCCCTTAGCAATCAGCCCCAGCATTTT. Its translation: CASSRGALSNQPQHF. The V and J genes are TRBV19 and TRBJ1-5; tentatively, D is TRBD1 (5 bases). Germline V gene data show CDR1 as LNHDA and CDR2 as SQIVND (reference sequence). The CDR3 extends over 15 amino acids. Trimming cost V 4 bases and J 0 bases, with 10 bases left between them.

There are many counts of this clonotype. V usage is TRBV5-4 and J usage is TRBJ2-2; maybe TRBD1 (8 bases). CDR3 length: 16 amino acids. Deletions cut 4 bases from V and 4 bases from J, with 17 bases between. Germline assignment: CDR1 SGHNT and CDR2 YYREEE (reference sequence). The CDR3 loop is CASSRGQGGSTGELFF. DNA of the CDR3: TGTGCCAGCAGCCGAGGACAGGGCGGGAGCACCGGGGAGCTGTTTTTT.

This chain connects TRBV27 to TRBJ2-3; unclear D gene. Germline V gene sequence: CDR1 MNHEY, CDR2 SMNVEV (reference sequence). Trimming pared 10 bases from V and 2 bases from J, leaving 16 bases between. CDR3 length equals 14 residues. CDR3 region: CATLADSLTDTQYF. For the CDR3, the DNA is TGTGCCACCCTGGCCGATTCACTCACAGATACGCAGTATTTT.

This clonotype occurred a few times. This chain uses TRBV30 with TRBJ1-1; D is uncertain. The CDR3 length is 11 residues. Germline lookup yields CDR1 GTSNPN and CDR2 SVGIG (reference sequence). Trimming left V 6 bases short and J 1 base short, with 6 bases between. The CDR3 sequence is CACLRNTEAFF. Here the CDR3 DNA reads TGTGCCTGCCTTAGGAACACTGAAGCTTTCTTT.

This clonotype was seen more than once but under ten times. The rearrangement joins TRBV29-1 to TRBJ2-4, with 10 bases identical to TRBD2. From germline, CDR1 is SQVTM and CDR2 ANQGSEA. CDR3 length: 14 amino acids. Losses at the gene ends were 4 bases for V and 7 bases for J; bases not matched to a gene: 7. The CDR3 loop is CSVGPAGGPNIQYF. CDR3 DNA: TGCAGCGTTGGGCCAGCGGGAGGGCCGAACATTCAGTACTTC.

This clonotype was recorded a few times. V and J are TRBV6-1 and TRBJ2-7; 7 bases fit TRBD1. Trimming took 5 bases from V and 2 from J; bases not matched to a gene: 12. Germline V gene data show CDR1 as MNHNS and CDR2 as SASEGT. The CDR3 is 16 amino acids. CDR3 loop: CASSRLPSGTAYEQYF. The CDR3 region has the DNA TGTGCCAGCAGTCGACTCCCGAGTGGGACAGCCTACGAGCAGTACTTC.

This clonotype turned up a few times. The chain joins TRBV5-6 to TRBJ2-7; TRBD1 matches at 8 bases. In germline, CDR1 is SGHDT, CDR2 YYEEEE. The CDR3 totals 14 residues. The V and J ends lost 4 bases and 0 bases, in that order; junction bases with no gene match: 3. CDR3 in amino acids: CASSADRGSYEQYF. DNA of the CDR3: TGTGCCAGCAGCGCCGACAGGGGCTCCTACGAGCAGTACTTC.

CDR3 region: CASSQQVGGGNSPLHF. The CDR3 nucleotides read TGCGCCAGCAGCCAACAGGTGGGGGGAGGAAATTCACCCCTCCACTTT. The V call is TRBV4-3, the J call TRBJ1-6, with D possibly being TRBD1 (5 bases). Germline V gene sequence: CDR1 LGHNA, CDR2 YSLEER. The V end was cut by 2 bases, the J end by 7 bases, with 15 bases between. The CDR3 is made up of 16 amino acids.

This clonotype was seen repeatedly, ten times or more. The chain links TRBV7-3 to TRBJ2-7; D might be TRBD2 (6 bases). The CDR3 consists of 13 residues. V was trimmed by 2 bases and J by 7 bases, leaving 12 bases between them. Germline CDR1 SGHTA, CDR2 FQGTGA. The DNA of the CDR3 is TGTGCCAGCAGCTTAGGAGGGCCAGGGGAGCAGTACTTC. Translation: CASSLGGPGEQYF.

The rearrangement joins TRBV7-9 to TRBJ2-3, with a weak D call TRBD2 (5 bases). Germline V gene sequence: CDR1 SEHNR, CDR2 FQNEAQ (reference sequence). CDR3 length equals 15 residues. V was clipped by 0 bases and J by 2 bases, with 9 bases between them. CDR3 amino acids: CASSLAFGVTDTQYF. CDR3 coding DNA: TGTGCCAGCAGCTTAGCTTTCGGGGTCACAGATACGCAGTATTTT.

The chain employs TRBV5-4 and TRBJ1-2; weak D call: TRBD1 (6 bases). The length of the CDR3 is 14 residues. The ends were cut back, 3 bases at V and 0 bases at J, with 9 bases in the middle. Looked up from germline, CDR1 is SGHNT and CDR2 is YYREEE (reference sequence). In DNA form, the CDR3 reads TGTGCCAGCAGCTCCGGGACAACTAACTATGGCTACACCTTC. This gives the protein CASSSGTTNYGYTF.

As to this clonotype: Germline is not matched at one junction end, which may reflect a read error. The gene calls are TRBV12-3 or TRBV12-4 and TRBJ2-3, with D perhaps given as TRBD1 or TRBD2 (5 bases each). This CDR3 has 15 amino acids. The CDR3 region has the DNA TGTGTCAGCAGCACCCGGGACCTAATGACAGATACGCAGTATTTT. It encodes CVSSTRDLMTDTQYF.

The chain uses TRBV9 and TRBJ2-7; 9 nucleotides line up with TRBD1. V shed 2 bases and J 2 bases; nucleotides not matched to a gene: 5. Germline CDR1 reads SGDLS; CDR2 reads YYNGEE. CDR3 size: 15 residues. The CDR3 region has the DNA TGTGCCAGCAGCGTTTCCGGGACAGGGCCCTACGAGCAGTACTTC. It is translated as CASSVSGTGPYEQYF. Complete variable domain (other parts from reference TRBV9 and TRBJ2-7): DSGVTQTPKHLITATGQRVTLRCSPRSGDLSVYWYQQSLDQGLQFLIQYYNGEERAKGNILERFSAQQFPDLHSELNLSSLELGDSALYFCASSVSGTGPYEQYFGPGTRLTVT.